This T cell receptor (beta chain) derives from a study of blood T cell repertoires in COVID-19. Study as a whole: Researchers got acute and convalescent COVID-19 samples from the United States, Italy and Spain. T cells, B-cell-depleted T cells, or PBMCs provided the cDNA or gDNA that served as material.

Per the original data handling: By means of reference gene primer amplification, nucleated cell counts were estimated. Clones were read by immunoSEQ multiplex PCR, and TCRdb kept only the in-frame ones, dropping some. V, J and clone size derive from that table, while D and trimming were established from the DNA sequence. The table includes some 100,000 clones, roughly 87% detected once. V lost 2 bases, J lost 8 bases, and 9 bases lay in between. The CDR3 extends over 12 amino acids. The germline gives CDR1 MNHEY, CDR2 SVGEGT. This TCR came from a human donor in a cohort sampled during active COVID-19. Material: peripheral blood. J is TRBJ1-2 and V is TRBV6-2 or TRBV6-3; no clear D gene. CDR3 nucleotides: TGTGCCAGCAGTTACCCCGGTTGGGGCTACACCTTC. It encodes CASSYPGWGYTF.